A selection of T cell receptor beta chains follows, all from one sample in a study of T cell changes during pregnancy in multiple sclerosis. Some clones are missing from TCRdb's copy, which holds only in-frame ones; the method was immunoSEQ multiplex PCR. This sample has more than 55,000 clones; approximately 94% occur once, and the top ten carry about 3.2%. Sequences were derived from CD8+ T cells from peripheral blood mononuclear cells, sampled in the third trimester of pregnancy. These receptors were taken from a female donor with multiple sclerosis, enrolled in a pregnancy study. CDR3s include the opening cysteine and the closing phenylalanine or tryptophan. A D gene is named only where the DNA matches it firmly. The size of a clone is reported for some rows only, either as once, few or many, or as a class for expanded clones.

d_call,cdr3_length,clone_size,v_call,j_call,cdr3_aa,cdr3_nt
TRBD2,19,once,TRBV23-1,TRBJ2-7,CASSQSWGGDQMGHWGQYF,TGCGCCAGCAGTCAATCTTGGGGGGGGGACCAGATGGGGCACTGGGGGCAGTACTTC
TRBD1,14,-,TRBV5-5,TRBJ2-3,CASSLGTGPDTQYF,TGTGCCAGCAGCTTGGGGACAGGTCCAGATACGCAGTATTTT
-,15,-,TRBV25-1,TRBJ1-2,CASSEQGMANYGYTF,TGTGCCAGCAGTGAGCAGGGAATGGCTAACTATGGCTACACCTTC
TRBD2,16,-,TRBV13,TRBJ2-5,CASSPGLAGGQETQYF,TGTGCCAGCAGCCCTGGACTAGCGGGAGGGCAAGAGACCCAGTACTTC
TRBD2,16,-,TRBV4-2,TRBJ2-7,CASSLRQLAARSEQYF,TGTGCCAGCAGCTTAAGGCAACTAGCGGCCAGGAGTGAGCAGTACTTC
-,15,-,TRBV19,TRBJ1-5,CASSGAAASNQPQHF,TGTGCCAGTAGTGGTGCGGCAGCGAGCAATCAGCCCCAGCATTTT
-,14,-,TRBV27,TRBJ2-7,CASSPVGLGYEQYF,TGTGCCAGCAGTCCCGTGGGACTGGGATACGAGCAGTACTTC
-,15,-,TRBV19,TRBJ1-1,CASGGQGGVNTEAFF,TGTGCCAGTGGAGGGCAAGGAGGGGTGAACACTGAAGCTTTCTTT
TRBD2,16,-,TRBV5-4,TRBJ2-5,CASSSGLAGTQETQYF,TGTGCCAGCAGCTCGGGACTAGCGGGAACCCAAGAGACCCAGTACTTC
-,14,-,TRBV27,TRBJ2-1,CASSPSGAYNEQFF,TGTGCCAGCAGTCCAAGCGGCGCCTACAATGAGCAGTTCTTC
-,15,-,TRBV30,TRBJ2-7,CAWSVPHSYYYEQYF,TGTGCCTGGAGTGTACCCCACTCCTATTACTACGAGCAGTACTTC
TRBD2,13,once,TRBV2,TRBJ2-7,CASSTREWYEQYF,TGTGCCAGCTCAACGCGGGAGTGGTACGAGCAGTACTTC
TRBD2,15,-,TRBV2,TRBJ2-1,CASSSGTSGGNEQFF,TGTGCCAGCAGTTCCGGGACTAGCGGAGGGAATGAGCAGTTCTTC
TRBD2,14,-,TRBV30,TRBJ2-1,CAGQLADSYNEQFF,TGTGCCGGGCAACTAGCGGACTCCTACAATGAGCAGTTCTTC
-,17,-,TRBV10-3,TRBJ2-2,CAISESIRQGGAGELFF,TGTGCCATCAGTGAGTCGATCAGGCAGGGCGGTGCCGGGGAGCTGTTTTTT
TRBD1,19,-,TRBV29-1,TRBJ1-2,CSVEDLTGTGHIKGYGYTF,TGCAGCGTTGAAGATCTAACAGGGACAGGGCATATTAAAGGCTATGGCTACACCTTC
-,14,-,TRBV19,TRBJ2-7,CASTAGHGTYEQYF,TGTGCCTCCACCGCGGGCCACGGGACCTACGAGCAGTACTTC
TRBD1,15,-,TRBV5-6,TRBJ1-4,CASSWGTGGNEKLFF,TGTGCCAGCAGCTGGGGGACAGGGGGCAATGAAAAACTGTTTTTT
-,14,once,TRBV11-2,TRBJ2-7,CASSSQGGGYEQYF,TGTGCCAGCAGCTCACAGGGGGGAGGGTACGAGCAGTACTTC
TRBD1,15,-,TRBV4-1,TRBJ1-2,CASSFPGTDSGGYTF,TGCGCCAGCAGCTTTCCCGGGACAGACTCGGGTGGCTACACCTTC
TRBD2,15,-,TRBV11-2,TRBJ2-5,CASSLLISGMETQYF,TGTGCCAGCAGCTTATTGATTAGCGGGATGGAGACCCAGTACTTC
-,14,-,TRBV5-1,TRBJ2-5,CASSLEGSEETQYF,TGCGCCAGCAGCTTGGAAGGGAGCGAAGAGACCCAGTACTTC
-,13,-,TRBV28,TRBJ1-2,CASSFLGVNGYTF,TGTGCCAGCAGTTTTTTGGGAGTCAATGGCTACACCTTC
TRBD1,16,once,TRBV5-4,TRBJ1-1,CASSLRGQGPNTEAFF,TGTGCCAGCAGCTTGAGGGGACAGGGACCGAACACTGAAGCTTTCTTT
TRBD2,16,-,TRBV6-6,TRBJ2-3,CASRKRLATSTDTQYF,TGTGCCAGCAGGAAAAGACTAGCGACTAGCACAGATACGCAGTATTTT
-,16,-,TRBV2,TRBJ2-6,CASRSLGAGGANVLTF,TGTGCCAGCAGAAGCCTGGGGGCGGGTGGGGCCAACGTCCTGACTTTC
-,13,-,TRBV19,TRBJ2-7,CASSIDATYEQYF,TGTGCCAGTAGTATAGACGCGACCTACGAGCAGTACTTC
TRBD2,19,-,TRBV2,TRBJ2-3,CASSGGPGLAGVVTDTQYF,TGTGCCAGCAGTGGAGGCCCCGGACTAGCGGGAGTCGTGACAGATACGCAGTATTTT
-,15,once,TRBV19,TRBJ1-1,CASSIYGGMNTEAFF,TGTGCCAGTAGTATCTACGGGGGAATGAACACTGAAGCTTTCTTT
TRBD2,16,-,TRBV6-4,TRBJ2-1,CASSDFGTSGYNEQFF,TGTGCCAGCAGTGACTTTGGTACTAGCGGTTACAATGAGCAGTTCTTC
-,14,-,TRBV7-7,TRBJ2-2,CASSLVSGTGELFF,TGTGCCAGCAGCTTAGTGTCGGGCACCGGGGAGCTGTTTTTT
-,13,-,TRBV7-9,TRBJ2-7,CASSSRLSYEQYF,TGTGCCAGCAGCTCCAGGCTATCCTACGAGCAGTACTTC
TRBD1,13,-,TRBV7-3,TRBJ2-7,CASSRQGGNEQYF,TGTGCCAGCAGTAGACAGGGTGGCAACGAGCAGTACTTC
-,15,-,TRBV6-1,TRBJ2-2,CASYPFTEDTGELFF,TGTGCCAGCTATCCCTTTACGGAGGACACCGGGGAGCTGTTTTTT
-,15,-,TRBV28,TRBJ1-1,CASLQFHVLNTEAFF,TGTGCCAGTCTACAGTTTCACGTACTGAACACTGAAGCTTTCTTT
-,12,-,TRBV30,TRBJ2-1,CAWSGGEIEQFF,TGTGCCTGGAGTGGCGGGGAAATTGAGCAGTTCTTC
-,14,-,TRBV5-4,TRBJ2-1,CASSLVLAPNEQFF,TGTGCCAGCAGCTTGGTGCTAGCGCCTAATGAGCAGTTCTTC
TRBD1,17,-,TRBV7-3,TRBJ1-1,CASSQHLQGAGNTEAFF,TGTGCCAGCAGCCAGCATCTACAGGGGGCCGGGAACACTGAAGCTTTCTTT
TRBD1,14,-,TRBV5-1,TRBJ2-3,CASDTGDVTDTQYF,TGCGCCAGCGATACAGGGGATGTCACAGATACGCAGTATTTT
TRBD1,15,-,TRBV19,TRBJ2-1,CASSPTGGASHEQFF,TGTGCCAGTAGTCCTACAGGGGGCGCAAGTCATGAGCAGTTCTTC
-,13,-,TRBV4-1,TRBJ1-2,CASSPGLNYGYTF,TGCGCCAGCTCTCCCGGACTTAACTATGGCTACACCTTC
TRBD2,15,-,TRBV5-6,TRBJ2-3,CASSIAGESVDTQYF,TGTGCCAGCAGCATAGCGGGAGAGAGCGTAGATACGCAGTATTTT
-,14,-,TRBV6-5,TRBJ1-1,CASSYSGGSTEAFF,TGTGCCAGCAGTTACTCGGGGGGATCCACTGAAGCTTTCTTT
-,13,-,TRBV11-2,TRBJ1-1,CASSLNTNTEAFF,TGTGCCAGCAGCTTAAACACGAACACTGAAGCTTTCTTT
TRBD1,16,-,TRBV5-4,TRBJ2-7,CASSSLDRGASYEQYF,TGTGCCAGCAGCTCCCTGGACAGGGGGGCCTCCTACGAGCAGTACTTC
-,13,-,TRBV7-2,TRBJ2-1,CATSTPSYNEQFF,TGTGCCACCTCTACCCCAAGCTACAATGAGCAGTTCTTC
TRBD2,17,-,TRBV28,TRBJ2-1,CASSLSGLAGSYNEQFF,TGTGCCAGCAGTTTATCAGGACTAGCGGGCTCCTACAATGAGCAGTTCTTC
TRBD1,15,-,TRBV27,TRBJ1-2,CASSLLDRGAYGYTF,TGTGCCAGCAGTTTGTTGGACAGGGGCGCCTATGGCTACACCTTC